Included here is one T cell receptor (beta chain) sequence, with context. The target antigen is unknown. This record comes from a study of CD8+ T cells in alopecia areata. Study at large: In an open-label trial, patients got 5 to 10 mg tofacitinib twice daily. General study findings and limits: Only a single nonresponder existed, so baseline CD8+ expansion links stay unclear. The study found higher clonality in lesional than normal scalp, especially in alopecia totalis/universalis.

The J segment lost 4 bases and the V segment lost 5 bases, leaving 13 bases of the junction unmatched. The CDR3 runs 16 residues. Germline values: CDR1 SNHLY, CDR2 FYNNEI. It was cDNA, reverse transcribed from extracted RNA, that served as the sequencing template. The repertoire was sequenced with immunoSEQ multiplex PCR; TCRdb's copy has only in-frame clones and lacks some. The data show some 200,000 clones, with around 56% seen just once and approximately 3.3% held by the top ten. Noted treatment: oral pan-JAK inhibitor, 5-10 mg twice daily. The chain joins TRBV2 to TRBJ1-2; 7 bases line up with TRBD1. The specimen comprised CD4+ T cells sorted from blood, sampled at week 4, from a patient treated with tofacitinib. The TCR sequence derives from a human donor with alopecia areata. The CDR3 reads CASSRQGGGIGYGYTF. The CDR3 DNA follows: TGTGCCAGCAGTAGACAGGGAGGGGGCATTGGCTATGGCTACACCTTC.